The entry below gives a single TCR beta chain sequence along with its context. Its antigen is unidentified. The repertoire was sequenced with immunoSEQ multiplex PCR; TCRdb's copy has only in-frame clones and lacks some. Of about 140,000 clones in the sample, approximately 90% are singletons; the top ten hold 5.5% to 6.5%. Germline CDR1 is LNHDA and CDR2 is SQIVND (reference sequence). The CDR3 is 16 amino acids. The V and J ends lost 7 bases and 4 bases, in that order; junction bases with no gene match: 10. This entry comes from a study of T cell responses to AZD1222 COVID-19 vaccine. Overall study results and limits: Only a handful of individuals given AZD1222 were seropositive at baseline. Repertoire samples came only from after the peak T cell response. Spike-specific TCR breadth and depth went up after people got two AZD1222 doses. Across the whole spike, CD4 TCRs peaked at regions 160-218 and 743-854.

Source: peripheral blood, taken on day 0 of AZD1222 vaccination. The sequence came from an adult in good health. The gene calls are TRBV19 and TRBJ2-2; 9 positions agree with TRBD2. The CDR3 coding sequence is TGTGCCAGTATAGGTAGTAGCGGGAGTACCACCGGGGAGCTGTTTTTT. Translation gives CASIGSSGSTTGELFF.